This TCR beta chain originates from a study of T cells after yellow fever vaccination. The authors made TCR cDNA by 5'RACE template switching, adding a universal primer site and UMIs. Via MiXCR, TCRdb re-called the 5' RACE reads, giving one row per CDR3 protein. The table has a few hundred thousand distinct CDR3 sequences, around 5.3% seen once; the top ten hold under 3.5%. Notes on the study in general: By day 5 rather than day 15, the secondary response had peaked, though it was weaker. A limited proportion of clonotypes was detected within both the CD4 and CD8 compartments.

This clonotype was counted a few times. Its antigen is undetermined. CDR1 is MNHEY and CDR2 is SVGAGI in the germline V gene. J was trimmed by 2 bases and V by 6 bases; bases with no gene match: 5. The CDR3 loop spans 15 amino acids. The chain has TRBV6-5 and TRBJ2-3; 10 bases align to TRBD2. The source is a man aged 18 to 29 who received the YFV17D yellow fever vaccine. The source material was CD4+ T cells sorted from PBMCs, sampled on the day of the yellow fever booster vaccination. The CDR3 coding sequence is TGTGCCAGCAGCCTAGCGGGGGCCATCACAGATACGCAGTATTTT. It yields the protein CASSLAGAITDTQYF.